This T cell receptor beta chain appears in the sequencing data of a study of blood T cells in healthy people across ages. General study findings and limits: Age brought a roughly linear fall in TCR beta diversity measured per million T cells.

A sample-barcoded 5' primer and a J-beta primer mix were used in a second PCR of roughly 7 to 11 cycles. TCRdb re-analysed the 5' RACE reads in MiXCR, keeping a single row per CDR3 protein. Of about a million distinct CDR3 sequences listed, approximately 49% were seen once; the top ten hold roughly an eighth. The CDR3 runs 16 residues. Germline lookup yields CDR1 DFQATT and CDR2 SNEGSKA (reference sequence). With V trimmed by 0 bases and J by 7 bases, 6 bases remained unmatched. Notes on this clonotype: Antigen specificity is unknown.

This receptor was taken from a man aged 30-40 years in good health. This chain connects TRBV20-1 to TRBJ2-7, with 16 nucleotides matching TRBD2. Sequencing was done on a sample of blood. CDR3 DNA: TGCAGTGCTAGAGATATGGGACTAGCGGGAGGGTGGGAGCAGTACTTC. Its translation: CSARDMGLAGGWEQYF.